The 31 T cell receptor beta chains presented below share a single source sample, sequenced in a study of blood T cell repertoires in COVID-19. This table comes from immunoSEQ multiplex PCR, and its TCRdb copy is limited to in-frame clones, with some not included. The data show about 58,000 clones, over 65% seen once. Material for sequencing was peripheral blood. The source of these receptors is a man in his forties or fifties with active COVID-19.

The chain couples TRBV28 to TRBJ1-4; D unresolved. The V end lost 6 bases, the J end lost 8 bases, and 7 bases lay between the germline ends. The germline CDR1 and CDR2 sequences are MDHEN and SYDVKM. This CDR3 region has 11 residues. Here the CDR3 reads CASRLGEKLFF. For the CDR3, the DNA is TGTGCCAGCAGGCTCGGGGAAAAACTGTTTTTT.

The CDR3 region has the DNA TGCGCCAGCAGCCAAGATGGGGCCAGGGCCTATGGCTACACCTTC. This gives the protein CASSQDGARAYGYTF. The V gene is TRBV4-1, the J gene TRBJ1-2; tentatively, D is TRBD1 (5 bases). CDR3 length equals 15 residues. Germline V gene data show CDR1 as MGHRA and CDR2 as YSYEKL. The V gene lost 0 bases and the J gene lost 4 bases, with 12 bases spanning the gap.

V usage is TRBV7-6 and J usage is TRBJ2-7, with D tentatively TRBD2 (6 bases). Per germline, CDR1 SGHVS and CDR2 FNYEAQ. The CDR3 contains 15 residues. Deletions cut 1 base from V and 2 bases from J, with 12 bases between. CDR3 sequence reads: CASSLGSGAPYEQYF. The CDR3 bases are TGTGCCAGCAGCTTAGGTTCGGGAGCTCCCTACGAGCAGTACTTC.

This chain links TRBV19 with TRBJ2-7; D is possibly TRBD1 (5 bases). The V end lost 3 bases, the J end lost 5 bases, and 14 bases lay between the germline ends. CDR1 and CDR2 from the germline V gene are LNHDA and SQIVND (reference sequence). The CDR3 has 14 residues. Here the CDR3 reads CASSITQGNDEQYF. CDR3 sequence (DNA): TGTGCCAGTAGTATTACCCAGGGAAACGACGAGCAGTACTTC.

The V and J genes are TRBV6-4 and TRBJ1-5; 7 bases align to TRBD1. CDR3 length: 15 amino acids. V lost 0 bases and J lost 6; bases outside the gene matches: 5. Per the germline V gene, CDR1 is MRHNA and CDR2 is SNTAGT. The DNA for the CDR3 is TGTGCCAGCAGTGACTCGTTAGGGGGCAGTCAGCCCCAGCATTTT. Protein sequence: CASSDSLGGSQPQHF.

The V call is TRBV4-2, the J call TRBJ1-2, with 9 bases that match TRBD1. V dropped 2 bases and J dropped 3; count of bases not matched to a gene: 1. Germline V gene sequence: CDR1 LGHNA, CDR2 YNFKEQ. This CDR3 is 14 amino acids long. Here the CDR3 DNA reads TGTGCCAGCAGCCAAACAGGGGGCGACTATGGCTACACCTTC. It translates to CASSQTGGDYGYTF.

This clone occurred once. This chain joins TRBV29-1 and TRBJ2-2, with TRBD1 as a possible D gene (6 bases). CDR3 length: 14 amino acids. Looked up from germline, CDR1 is SQVTM and CDR2 is ANQGSEA. V was shortened by 8 bases and J by 6 bases, with 19 bases between the two germline ends. The DNA of the CDR3 is TGCAGCCCTAATGGGCCAGGGGCGGCCGGGGAGCTGTTTTTT. This sequence encodes CSPNGPGAAGELFF.

A single count supports this clone. The CDR3 region is CASSQGWRAGSETQYF. CDR3 sequence (DNA): TGTGCCAGCAGCCAAGGTTGGCGAGCGGGATCGGAGACCCAGTACTTC. The J gene is TRBJ2-5, the V gene TRBV14; TRBD2 aligns across 7 bases. This CDR3 has 16 amino acids. The germline V gene encodes CDR1 SGHDN and CDR2 FVKESK. Trimming at V came to 1 base and at J to 5 bases, leaving 10 bases not matched to a gene.

The chain joins TRBV7-9 to TRBJ1-2; 7 nucleotides agree with TRBD1. Per germline, CDR1 SEHNR and CDR2 FQNEAQ (reference sequence). V lost 5 bases, J lost 2 bases, and 14 bases stayed unmatched. This CDR3 has 17 residues. CDR3 DNA: TGTGCCAGCAGCCTAGGGAATACAGGGGCTCAAAACTATGGCTACACCTTC. Protein sequence: CASSLGNTGAQNYGYTF.

CDR3 protein: CASSDRGGNTEAFF. The DNA of the CDR3 is TGCGCCAGCAGCGACAGGGGTGGGAACACTGAAGCTTTCTTT. The chain recombines TRBV5-1 with TRBJ1-1; TRBD1 matches at 8 bases. Trimming cost V 4 bases and J 1 base; bases outside gene matches: 3. The CDR3 consists of 14 residues. Germline V gene lookup returns CDR1 SGHRS and CDR2 YFSETQ.

The chain joins TRBV28 to TRBJ2-7, with 12 bases fitting TRBD2. Looked up from germline, CDR1 is MDHEN and CDR2 is SYDVKM. V lost 8 bases to trimming and J lost 4 bases; unmatched junction nucleotides: 6. This CDR3 spans 14 amino acids. The DNA for the CDR3 is TGTGCCAGCCAAACGGGACTAGCGGGTTACGAGCAGTACTTC. It encodes CASQTGLAGYEQYF.

In DNA, the CDR3 is TGTGCCAGTAGCCAAGCGGGAGGTCAAGAGACCCAGTACTTC. Protein sequence: CASSQAGGQETQYF. This chain uses TRBV19 with TRBJ2-5; 9 bases align to TRBD2. Germline assignment: CDR1 LNHDA and CDR2 SQIVND (reference sequence). Losses at the gene ends were 6 bases for V and 2 bases for J; bases not matched to a gene: 4. The CDR3 length is 14 residues.

J is TRBJ2-7 and V is TRBV5-1, with 8 bases matching TRBD1. V was pared by 7 bases and J by 1 base, with 16 bases of the junction left unmatched. Looked up from germline, CDR1 is SGHRS and CDR2 is YFSETQ. The CDR3 is made up of 17 amino acids. The CDR3 nucleotides read TGCGCCAGCTCTTCCGCGGCAGGGGGCGAATCATCCTACGAGCAGTACTTC. Translated: CASSSAAGGESSYEQYF.

The chain uses TRBV6-5 and TRBJ2-7; D remains unclear. This CDR3 contains 13 residues. Germline V gives CDR1 MNHEY, CDR2 SVGAGI. V was pared by 2 bases and J by 3 bases, with 8 bases between. CDR3: CASSYDTNYEQYF. CDR3 nucleotides: TGTGCCAGCAGTTACGACACCAACTACGAGCAGTACTTC.

The V gene is TRBV21-1, the J gene TRBJ2-3; the table calls TRBD1, which could not be checked here. TRBV21-1 is labeled a pseudogene. This CDR3 comprises 19 residues. In DNA form, the CDR3 reads TGTGCCAGCAGCACAAAAGGGAAAAGGAGACAGGGGATTGCAGATACGCAGTATTTT. It is translated as CASSTKGKRRQGIADTQYF.

About this clone: A read error may produce the germline difference seen at one junction end. CDR3 region: CASSPLAGGSHEQFF. The DNA of the CDR3 is TGTGCTAGCAGCCCCCTCGCGGGAGGATCCCATGAGCAGTTCTTC. V gene TRBV7-7 combines with J gene TRBJ2-1; 8 bases are shared with TRBD2. The CDR3 loop spans 15 amino acids. The germline CDR1 and CDR2 sequences are SSHAT and FNYEAQ (reference sequence).

The J gene is TRBJ1-1, the V gene TRBV10-3; TRBD1 is a possible D gene (5 bases). Germline lookup yields CDR1 ENHRY and CDR2 SYGVKD. The germline V and J ends were trimmed by 7 bases and 3 bases, with 12 bases remaining between them. The CDR3 extends over 13 amino acids. CDR3 amino acids: CAIKLQGDTEAFF. CDR3 in DNA: TGTGCCATCAAGCTCCAGGGTGACACTGAAGCTTTCTTT.

The CDR3 DNA follows: TGTGCCTGGAGTTTCGGACAGAGGAGCCACAATGAGCAGTTCTTC. The encoded protein is CAWSFGQRSHNEQFF. The rearrangement links TRBV30 to TRBJ2-1, with TRBD1 as a possible D gene (6 bases). CDR3 length equals 15 residues. Between the trimmed V and J ends, which lost 2 bases and 5 bases, there was a span of 16 bases. Germline V gene sequence: CDR1 GTSNPN, CDR2 SVGIG (reference sequence).

There are a few counts of this clone. The chain couples TRBV7-9 to TRBJ2-7; 7 bases match TRBD1. Germline V CDR1 and CDR2: SEHNR, FQNEAQ (reference sequence). The CDR3 covers 14 residues. Trimming took 5 bases from V and 3 from J; bases not matched to a gene: 7. The DNA of the CDR3 is TGTGCCAGCAGCCGTGGAAGGGGGCTCTACGAGCAGTACTTC. Residues: CASSRGRGLYEQYF. Complete variable domain (other parts from reference TRBV7-9 and TRBJ2-7): DTGVSQNPRHKITKRGQNVTFRCDPISEHNRLYWYRQTLGQGPEFLTYFQNEAQLEKSRLLSDRFSAERPKGSFSTLEIQRTEQGDSAMYLCASSRGRGLYEQYFGPGTRLTVT.

This chain connects TRBV4-1 to TRBJ1-2; weak D call: TRBD1 (6 bases). The V gene's germline CDR1 is MGHRA and CDR2 YSYEKL. V shed 0 bases and J shed 4 bases, with 15 bases lying between them. This CDR3 has 16 amino acids. The CDR3 spells CASSQETGTAGYGYTF. The CDR3 nucleotides are TGCGCCAGCAGCCAAGAAACAGGGACCGCCGGCTATGGCTACACCTTC.

The chain combines TRBV6-5 with TRBJ2-7, with 9 bases lining up with TRBD1. With V trimmed by 4 bases and J by 5 bases, 0 bases remained unmatched. Germline-derived CDR1 and CDR2 are MNHEY and SVGAGI. The CDR3 is 12 amino acids. The CDR3 DNA is TGTGCCAGCAGTTGGACAGGGGACGAGCAGTACTTC. This codes for CASSWTGDEQYF.

V is TRBV5-1 and J is TRBJ2-2, with TRBD2 as a possible D gene (5 bases). CDR3 length equals 16 residues. From germline, CDR1 is SGHRS and CDR2 YFSETQ. V lost 0 bases and J 2 bases, leaving 11 bases between the germline ends. CDR3 sequence (DNA): TGCGCCAGCAGCTTGGTTCGGGGTTCAAACACCGGGGAGCTGTTTTTT. It codes for CASSLVRGSNTGELFF.

V is TRBV29-1 and J is TRBJ1-2; 7 positions agree with TRBD1. This CDR3 region has 13 residues. Looked up from germline, CDR1 is SQVTM and CDR2 is ANQGSEA. The J segment lost 7 bases and the V segment lost 4 bases, leaving 9 bases of the junction unmatched. For the CDR3, the DNA is TGCAGCGTTGGACCCGACAGGGACGCTGGCTACACCTTC. Translating it yields CSVGPDRDAGYTF.

This sequence joins TRBV28 and TRBJ2-1, with 9 nucleotides matching TRBD2. Germline values: CDR1 MDHEN, CDR2 SYDVKM. This CDR3 is built from 15 residues. V lost 5 bases to trimming and J lost 4 bases; unmatched junction nucleotides: 6. CDR3 DNA: TGTGCCAGCAGTCAACCTAGCGGGACTTACAATGAGCAGTTCTTC. It specifies CASSQPSGTYNEQFF.

The genes are TRBV28 and TRBJ2-7; 8 bases agree with TRBD1. Germline CDR1 is MDHEN and CDR2 is SYDVKM. The J segment lost 0 bases and the V segment lost 6 bases, leaving 10 bases of the junction unmatched. The CDR3 consists of 16 residues. The CDR3 here is CASSILTGEPSYEQYF. The CDR3 nucleotides read TGTGCCAGCAGCATATTGACAGGGGAACCCTCCTACGAGCAGTACTTC.

The sample holds many counts of this clone. This chain connects TRBV3-1 (or the pseudogene TRBV3-2) to TRBJ2-1; 13 bases are a match to TRBD2. V dropped 2 bases and J dropped 4; count of bases not matched to a gene: 5. CDR1 is LGHDT and CDR2 is YNNKEL in the germline V gene (reference sequence). The CDR3 length is 17 residues. The CDR3 loop is CASSQTTSGGGYNEQFF. In DNA form, the CDR3 reads TGTGCCAGCAGCCAAACTACTAGCGGGGGGGGTTACAATGAGCAGTTCTTC.

The rearrangement links TRBV13 to TRBJ2-1; 7 bases are shared with TRBD2. J was trimmed by 0 bases and V by 4 bases; bases with no gene match: 6. This CDR3 contains 16 residues. Germline loops: CDR1 PRHDT, CDR2 FYEKMQ (reference sequence). The DNA for the CDR3 is TGTGCCAGCAGCTCAGCTAGCGGTGGCTCCTACAATGAGCAGTTCTTC. Translated: CASSSASGGSYNEQFF.

This CDR3 is CASSLGTTYEQYF. CDR3 coding DNA: TGTGCCAGCAGTTTAGGGACAACCTACGAGCAGTACTTC. The gene calls are TRBV27 and TRBJ2-7; tentatively, D is TRBD1 (6 bases). This CDR3 contains 13 residues. The V gene's germline CDR1 is MNHEY and CDR2 SMNVEV (reference sequence). With 2 bases removed from V and 2 bases from J, the gap between germline ends came to 7 bases.

The chain recombines TRBV12-3 or TRBV12-4 with TRBJ2-7; 10 bases align to TRBD1. Losses at the gene ends were 7 bases for V and 3 bases for J; bases not matched to a gene: 3. The CDR3 has 13 residues. The DNA of the CDR3 is TGTGCCAGCAAGGGACAGGGGCTCTACGAGCAGTACTTC. Translation gives CASKGQGLYEQYF.

The CDR3 spells CATSDSWTAYGYTF. The CDR3 nucleotides read TGTGCCACCAGTGATTCTTGGACAGCCTATGGCTACACCTTC. The genes are TRBV24-1 and TRBJ1-2; D may be TRBD1 (6 bases). The CDR3 runs to 14 residues. Germline V gives CDR1 KGHDR, CDR2 SFDVKD. Trimming cost V 2 bases and J 4 bases, with 10 bases left between them.

This clone was counted a single time. This rearrangement joins TRBV5-1 to TRBJ2-5; D is unresolved. V was cut by 4 bases and J by 4 bases, with 17 bases left in between. This CDR3 has 15 amino acids. CDR1 is SGHRS and CDR2 is YFSETQ in the germline V gene. CDR3 in amino acids: CASSILSIPLETQYF. CDR3 sequence (DNA): TGCGCCAGCAGCATTCTCAGTATACCGCTAGAGACCCAGTACTTC.